These 6 T cell receptor beta chains were all obtained from the same sample, sequenced in a study of blood T cells in healthy people across ages (dated by TCRdb to between 2015 and 2017). Libraries were made using 5' RACE. The second PCR ran for roughly 7 to 12 cycles and used a J-beta primer mix along with a sample-barcoded 5' primer. The public reads were reanalyzed by TCRdb: fastp trimming at Q25, MiXCR alignment, in-frame beta chains only. Rows are combined by CDR3 protein, so each entry shows the most common genes and DNA. The sample records 1,800,000 or so distinct CDR3 sequences, 39% of which are singletons. The ten largest clones add up to about 21% of the sample. Sequencing was performed on blood. Receptor source: a human donor in good health.

In this sample, this clonotype turned up once. The CDR3 protein is CASSQDRDVLAFF. The CDR3 bases are TGTGCCAGCAGCCAAGATCGGGACGTTTTAGCTTTCTTT. The chain is built from TRBV3-1 and TRBJ1-1; D might be TRBD1 (5 bases). Germline V CDR1 and CDR2: LGHDT, YNNKEL (reference sequence). Trimming took 0 bases from V and 10 from J, leaving 12 bases between them. The CDR3 is made up of 13 amino acids.

This chain links TRBV9 with TRBJ2-1; no clear D gene. Germline CDR1 SGDLS, CDR2 YYNGEE. The CDR3 is 15 residues long. V was trimmed by 4 bases and J by 4 bases, leaving 15 bases between them. The CDR3 reads CASSSSMYPYNEQFF. The CDR3 DNA is TGTGCCAGCAGCTCCTCTATGTATCCTTACAATGAGCAGTTCTTC.

On this clonotype itself: One base away lies a much larger clone, so this may be a sequencing read error. This rearrangement joins TRBV4-1 to TRBJ2-5, with D possibly called TRBD1 or TRBD2 (5 bases each). CDR1 and CDR2 (germline): MGHRA, YSYEKL. The CDR3 is 15 residues long. The CDR3 nucleotides read TGCGCCAGCAGCCTCGCCATCGGGGCTGGCGAGACCCCGTACTTC. Translating it yields CASSLAIGAGETPYF.

This clonotype was found many times. At one boundary the junction diverges from the germline segment, which might be a read error. V and J are TRBV5-1 and TRBJ1-2; D not resolved. This CDR3 comprises 13 residues. Germline CDR1 is SGHRS and CDR2 is YFSETQ. The CDR3 spells CASSLESNYGYTF. The DNA for the CDR3 is TGTGCCAGCAGCTTGGAGAGTAACTATGGCTACACCTTC.

The chain is built from TRBV20-1 and TRBJ2-7, with 9 bases that match TRBD1. J gave up 3 bases and V 0 bases, and 3 bases lay outside the gene matches. The CDR3 runs to 14 residues. Per germline, CDR1 DFQATT and CDR2 SNEGSKA (reference sequence). For the CDR3, the DNA is TGCAGTGCTAGAGATTGGGGACAGGGCTACGAGCAGTACTTC. It yields the protein CSARDWGQGYEQYF.

The rearrangement links TRBV4-1 to TRBJ2-7; D may be TRBD1 or TRBD2 (5 bases each). The CDR3 totals 13 residues. Germline lookup yields CDR1 MGHRA and CDR2 YSYEKL. Trimming cost V 4 bases and J 5 bases, with 12 bases left between them. In nucleotides, the CDR3 is TGCGCCAGCAGCCTCAGGGACGTAGACGAGCAGTACTTC. It specifies CASSLRDVDEQYF.